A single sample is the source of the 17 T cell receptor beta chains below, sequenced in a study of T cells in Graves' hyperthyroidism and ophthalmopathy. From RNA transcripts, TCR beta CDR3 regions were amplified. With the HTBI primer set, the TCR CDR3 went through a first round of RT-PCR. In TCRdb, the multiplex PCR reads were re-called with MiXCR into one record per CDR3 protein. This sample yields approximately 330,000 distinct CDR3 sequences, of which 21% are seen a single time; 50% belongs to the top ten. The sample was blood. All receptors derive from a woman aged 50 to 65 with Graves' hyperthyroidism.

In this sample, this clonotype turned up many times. As DNA, the CDR3 is TGTGCCAGCAGCCTGGGACTAGCGGGTAGCTACAATGAGCAGTTCTTC. Protein sequence: CASSLGLAGSYNEQFF. The chain is built from TRBV13 and TRBJ2-1, with 12 bases that match TRBD2. V lost 5 bases and J lost 3; bases outside the gene matches: 5. Looked up from germline, CDR1 is PRHDT and CDR2 is FYEKMQ (reference sequence). The CDR3 length is 16 residues. Full variable domain (outside the CDR3, taken from reference TRBV13 and TRBJ2-1): AAGVIQSPRHLIKEKRETATLKCYPIPRHDTVYWYQQGPGQDPQFLISFYEKMQSDKGSIPDRFSAQQFSDYHSELNMSSLELGDSALYFCASSLGLAGSYNEQFFGPGTRLTVL.

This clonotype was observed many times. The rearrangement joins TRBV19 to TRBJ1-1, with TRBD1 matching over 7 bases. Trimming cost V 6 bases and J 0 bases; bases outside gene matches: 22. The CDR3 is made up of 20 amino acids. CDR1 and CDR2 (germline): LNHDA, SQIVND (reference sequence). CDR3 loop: CASRLGPGQIWLGVNTEAFF. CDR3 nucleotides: TGTGCCAGTAGGCTTGGACCGGGACAGATCTGGCTCGGTGTGAACACTGAAGCTTTCTTT.

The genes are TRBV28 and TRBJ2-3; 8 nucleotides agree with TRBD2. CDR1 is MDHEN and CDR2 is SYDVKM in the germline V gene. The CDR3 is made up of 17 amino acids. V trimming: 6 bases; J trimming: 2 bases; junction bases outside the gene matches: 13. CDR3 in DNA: TGTGCCAGCAGCTCCCCCATACTAGCGGATCTCACAGATACGCAGTATTTT. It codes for CASSSPILADLTDTQYF.

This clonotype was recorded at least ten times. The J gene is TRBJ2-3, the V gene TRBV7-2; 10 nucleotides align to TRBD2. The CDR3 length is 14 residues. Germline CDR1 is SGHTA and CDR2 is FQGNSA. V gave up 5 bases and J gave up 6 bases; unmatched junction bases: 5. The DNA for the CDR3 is TGTGCCAGCAGCAGCGGGAGGGCCTTGGATACGCAGTATTTT. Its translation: CASSSGRALDTQYF.

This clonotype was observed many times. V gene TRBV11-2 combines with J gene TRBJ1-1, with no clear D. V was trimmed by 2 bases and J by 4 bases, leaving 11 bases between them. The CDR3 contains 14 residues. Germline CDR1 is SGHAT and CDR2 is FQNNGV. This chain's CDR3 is CASSLLPYGTEAFF. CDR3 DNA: TGTGCCAGCAGCTTACTGCCGTATGGCACTGAAGCTTTCTTT.

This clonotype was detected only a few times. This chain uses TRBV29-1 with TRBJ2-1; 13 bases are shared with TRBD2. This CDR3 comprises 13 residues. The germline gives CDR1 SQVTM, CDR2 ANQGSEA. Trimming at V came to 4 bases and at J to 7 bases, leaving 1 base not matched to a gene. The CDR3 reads CSVGGLAGNEQFF. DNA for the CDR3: TGCAGCGTTGGGGGACTAGCGGGGAATGAGCAGTTCTTC.

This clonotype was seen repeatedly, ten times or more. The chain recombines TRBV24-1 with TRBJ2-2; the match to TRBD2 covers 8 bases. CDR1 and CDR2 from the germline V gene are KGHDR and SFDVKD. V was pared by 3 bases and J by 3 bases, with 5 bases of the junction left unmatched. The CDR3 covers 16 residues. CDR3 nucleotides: TGTGCCACCAGTGATCTACTAGCGGACTACACCGGGGAGCTGTTTTTT. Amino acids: CATSDLLADYTGELFF.

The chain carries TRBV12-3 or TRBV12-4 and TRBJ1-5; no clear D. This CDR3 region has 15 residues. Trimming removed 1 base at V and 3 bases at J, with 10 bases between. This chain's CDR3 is CASSLDQAFNQPQHF. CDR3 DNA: TGTGCCAGCAGTTTAGACCAGGCTTTCAATCAGCCCCAGCATTTT.

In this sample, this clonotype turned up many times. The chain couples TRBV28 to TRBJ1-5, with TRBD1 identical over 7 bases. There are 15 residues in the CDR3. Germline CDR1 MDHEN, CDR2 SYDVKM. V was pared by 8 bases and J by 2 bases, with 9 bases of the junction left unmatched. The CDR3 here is CASYRGGSGNQPQHF. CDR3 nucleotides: TGTGCCAGCTACAGGGGAGGGTCGGGCAATCAGCCCCAGCATTTT.

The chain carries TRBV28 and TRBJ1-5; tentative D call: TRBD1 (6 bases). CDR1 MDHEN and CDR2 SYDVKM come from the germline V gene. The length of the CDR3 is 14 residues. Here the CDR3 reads CATRGGARDQPQHF. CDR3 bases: TGTGCTACCCGGGGGGGGGCTCGAGATCAGCCCCAGCATTTT.

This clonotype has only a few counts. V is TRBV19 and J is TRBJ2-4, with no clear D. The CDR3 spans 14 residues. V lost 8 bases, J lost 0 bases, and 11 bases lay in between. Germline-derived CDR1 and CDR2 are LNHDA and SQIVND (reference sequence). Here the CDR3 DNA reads TGTGCCAGTTCGATGGGGATAGCCAAAAACATTCAGTACTTC. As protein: CASSMGIAKNIQYF.

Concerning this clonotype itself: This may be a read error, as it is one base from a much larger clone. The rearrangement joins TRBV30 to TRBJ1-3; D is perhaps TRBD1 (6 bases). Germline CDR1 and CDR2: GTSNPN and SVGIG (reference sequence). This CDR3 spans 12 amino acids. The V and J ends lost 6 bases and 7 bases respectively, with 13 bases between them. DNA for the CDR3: TGTGCCTGTGACTGGGGGCCCAACACCATATATTTT. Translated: CACDWGPNTIYF.

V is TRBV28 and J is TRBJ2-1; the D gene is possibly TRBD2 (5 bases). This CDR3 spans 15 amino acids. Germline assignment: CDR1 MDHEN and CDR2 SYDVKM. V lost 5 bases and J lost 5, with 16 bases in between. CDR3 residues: CASSGSGQSNNEQFF. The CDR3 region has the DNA TGTGCCAGCAGTGGGAGCGGCCAGTCTAACAATGAGCAGTTCTTC.

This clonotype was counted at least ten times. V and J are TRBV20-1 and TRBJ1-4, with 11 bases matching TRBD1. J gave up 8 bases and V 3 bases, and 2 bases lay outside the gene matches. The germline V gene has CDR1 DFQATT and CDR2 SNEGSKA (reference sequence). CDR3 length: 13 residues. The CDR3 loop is CSASRDRGEKLFF. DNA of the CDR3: TGCAGTGCTAGTAGGGACAGGGGGGAAAAACTGTTTTTT.

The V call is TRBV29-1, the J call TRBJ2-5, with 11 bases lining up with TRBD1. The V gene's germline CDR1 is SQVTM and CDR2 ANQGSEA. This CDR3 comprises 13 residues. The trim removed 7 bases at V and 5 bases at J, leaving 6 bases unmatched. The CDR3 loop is CSASDRGRETQYF. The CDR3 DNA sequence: TGCAGCGCCTCGGACAGGGGGCGGGAGACCCAGTACTTC.

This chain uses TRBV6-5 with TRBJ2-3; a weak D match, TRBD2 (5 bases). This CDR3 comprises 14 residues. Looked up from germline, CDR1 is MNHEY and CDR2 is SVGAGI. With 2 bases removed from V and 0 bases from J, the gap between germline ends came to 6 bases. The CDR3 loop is CASSYEGSTDTQYF. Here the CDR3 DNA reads TGTGCCAGCAGTTACGAGGGAAGCACAGATACGCAGTATTTT.

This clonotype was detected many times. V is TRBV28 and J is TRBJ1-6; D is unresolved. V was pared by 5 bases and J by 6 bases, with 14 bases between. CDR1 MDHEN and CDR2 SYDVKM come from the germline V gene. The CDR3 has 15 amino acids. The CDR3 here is CASSKGGIVNSPLHF. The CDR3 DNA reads TGTGCCAGCAGTAAGGGAGGTATTGTTAATTCACCCCTCCACTTT.